This TCR beta chain appears in the sequencing data of a study of T cells in Graves' hyperthyroidism and ophthalmopathy. Amplified TCR beta CDR3 regions derived from RNA transcripts. RT-PCR in the first round (using the HTBI primer set) targeted the TCR CDR3. TCRdb fed the multiplex PCR reads into MiXCR, producing one record per CDR3 protein. This table has about 840,000 distinct CDR3 sequences, roughly 40% appearing once. Study results and caveats: Ophthalmopathy was separated from stable hyperthyroidism by a 13 V-J model.

On this clonotype: Its specificity is unknown. This sequence may be a read error, since a much larger clone differs from it by one base.

Trimming cost V 7 bases and J 4 bases; bases outside gene matches: 7. The CDR3 runs 13 residues. Per germline, CDR1 SNHLY and CDR2 FYNNEI. The V and J genes are TRBV2 and TRBJ2-7, with 7 bases fitting TRBD2. The TCR comes from a young man with Graves' hyperthyroidism. Source material: blood. As DNA, the CDR3 is TGTGCCAGCATCCGGGGGGATAATTACGAGCAGTACTTC. Protein sequence: CASIRGDNYEQYF. The full variable domain, in which reference TRBV2 and TRBJ2-7 provide the parts outside the CDR3, is EPEVTQTPSHQVTQMGQEVILRCVPISNHLYFYWYRQILGQKVEFLVSFYNNEISEKSEIFDDQFSVERPDGSNFTLKIRSTKLEDSAMYFCASIRGDNYEQYFGPGTRLTVT.